This T cell receptor beta chain was sequenced during a study of cytotoxic CD8 clonotypes in ibrutinib-treated CLL. Depth targeted 1 in 200,000 to 1 in 1 million T cells, averaging 10x coverage per clonotype. Sequenced by immunoSEQ multiplex PCR; TCRdb stores in-frame clones only, minus some. The sample has more than 15,000 clones, about 80% seen once. The CDR3 has 13 amino acids. The V end was cut by 4 bases, the J end by 1 base, with 6 bases between. Germline V gives CDR1 SGHTA, CDR2 FQGNSA. Investigators sourced around 2 micrograms of genomic DNA from cryopreserved PBMCs for TCR beta libraries. The chain is built from TRBV7-2 and TRBJ2-3; D unresolved. The sample consisted of PBMCs, taken before ibrutinib treatment. This clonotype was sampled from a human donor with chronic lymphocytic leukemia. CDR3 amino acids: CASSYRGTDTQYF. Written as DNA, the CDR3 is TGTGCCAGCAGCTATCGGGGCACAGATACGCAGTATTTT.